The TCR beta chain under discussion was sequenced for a study of T-cell memory formation after mild COVID-19. V dropped 5 bases and J dropped 4 bases, with 12 bases sitting between them. Germline CDR1 is SEHNR and CDR2 is FQNEAQ (reference sequence). The CDR3 runs 13 residues. In TCRdb, the 5' RACE reads were re-called with MiXCR into one record per CDR3 protein. The table includes about 320,000 distinct CDR3 sequences, over 11% detected once. This clonotype has at least ten counts. The sample comprised PBMCs or a T cell subset sorted from them (not recorded which). The sequence derives from a young man who had mild COVID-19 (a few samples of this study predate the infection). Cell type and time point are not known. The chain couples TRBV7-9 to TRBJ2-7; TRBD1 is a possible D gene (6 bases). Written as DNA, the CDR3 is TGTGCCAGCAGCCTGGACAGCTATTACGAGCAGTACTTC. This sequence encodes CASSLDSYYEQYF.